This T cell receptor beta chain was sequenced in a study of blood T cell repertoires in COVID-19 (dated by TCRdb to between 2020 and 2021). Concerning the study at large: Samples from collaborators originated in the United States, Italy and Spain and spanned both the acute and convalescent phases of COVID-19. The material from the prospective study consisted of cDNA or gDNA derived from T cells, B-cell-depleted T cells, or PBMCs. The dataset comprised deeply sampled blood TCRbeta repertoires from subjects exposed to, actively infected with, or recovered from COVID-19. The repertoires were released in a freely available public database intended as a resource for research on the immune response to SARS-CoV-2. Samples were obtained from the ongoing ImmuneRACE study (first 160 participants) and from 950 to 1,500 subjects provided by 6 global collaborators. Nearly every sample came with metadata listing a de-identified subject ID, COVID-19 status, age in years and sex. Where HLA class I and class II types were available, the types were taken from metadata supplied by the sample provider, not from assay-based typing.

The immunoSEQ Assay, a bias-controlled multiplex PCR, was used to amplify TCRbeta CDR3 regions from genomic DNA. As for how the authors treated the data: The number of nucleated cells in each sample was estimated by amplification of reference gene primers within the assay. To quantify the absolute abundance of each unique TCRbeta CDR3 rearrangement, sequence reads were collapsed and filtered. For each sample, productive Simpson clonality was calculated as the square root of Simpson's diversity index over productive rearrangements. This is the immuneACCESS table as TCRdb keeps it, with only in-frame sequences that have V and J called. A part of the clones is gone; compared with another copy, unresolved V genes explain less than half, and the rest is unexplained. V, J and clone size derive from that table, while D and trimming were established from the DNA sequence. The sample table lists approximately 180,000 clones, approximately 80% of them with a count of one. The leading ten clones occupy about 7% of the sample.

At one collaborating source in Seattle, patients were enrolled during active infection and were followed longitudinally through the course of disease. Each collaborating institution followed its own protocols to collect whole blood in K2EDTA tubes. For TCRbeta analysis, collaborators shipped samples as frozen whole blood, isolated PBMCs, or DNA extracted from either of those sample types. In regard to this clone: Its antigen remains unidentified. Base qualities are missing; no much larger clone stands one base away.

The investigation overall reported the following: Clinical and demographic metadata were provided uncurated, with the amount varying by source and participant.

The origin of this receptor is a woman aged 40 to 50 with COVID-19, enrolled during active disease. The sequencing sample was made of peripheral blood.

This receptor has the CDR3 CASSLVQGTYEQYF. The DNA reads TGTGCCAGCAGCTTGGTACAGGGAACCTACGAGCAGTACTTC. This receptor chain uses TRBV7-9 and TRBJ2-7, and possibly TRBD1, on 6 matching bases. V drops 3 bases and J drops 2 bases, leaving 11 bases in between. As encoded in the germline V gene (reference sequence), CDR1 is SEHNR while CDR2 is FQNEAQ. The CDR3 runs 14 residues from the cysteine to the phenylalanine. The sequence is cut down to CDR3 DNA, 42 bases in frame from base 1.